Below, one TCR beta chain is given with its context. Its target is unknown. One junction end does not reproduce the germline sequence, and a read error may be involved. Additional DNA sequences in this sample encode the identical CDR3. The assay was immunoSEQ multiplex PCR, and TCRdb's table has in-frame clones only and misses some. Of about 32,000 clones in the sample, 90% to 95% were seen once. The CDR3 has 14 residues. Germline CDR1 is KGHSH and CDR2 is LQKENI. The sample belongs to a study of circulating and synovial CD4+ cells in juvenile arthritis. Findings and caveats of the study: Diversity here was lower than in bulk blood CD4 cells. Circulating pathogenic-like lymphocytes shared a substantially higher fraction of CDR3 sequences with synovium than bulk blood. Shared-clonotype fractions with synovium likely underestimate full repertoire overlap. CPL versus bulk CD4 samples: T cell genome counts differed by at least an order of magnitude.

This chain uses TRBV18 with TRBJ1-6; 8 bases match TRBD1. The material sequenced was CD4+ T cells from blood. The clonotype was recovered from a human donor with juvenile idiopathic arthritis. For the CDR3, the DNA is TGTGCCAGCTCACCGACAGGGGACAATTCCCCCCTCCACTTT. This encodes CASSPTGDNSPLHF.